This is a list of T cell receptor beta chains from one sample in a study of T cell responses to AZD1222 COVID-19 vaccine. Sequencing used immunoSEQ multiplex PCR; TCRdb keeps in-frame clones, though not all of them. The table has approximately 150,000 clones, over 80% seen once. The sequencing here drew on peripheral blood, taken 28 days after the second dose of the MenACWY control vaccine. These receptors were taken from an adult who received the MenACWY meningococcal vaccine as a control. Both conserved end residues are part of each CDR3.

TRBV3-1/TRBV3-2	TRBJ1-4	CASSHHSDGKLFF
TRBV28	TRBJ1-2	CASSLGQNYGYTF
TRBV7-2	TRBJ1-3	CASSLYQGNSGNTIYF
TRBV28	TRBJ1-1	CASRLDSNTEAFF
TRBV15	TRBJ1-5	CATSRVAAGQGNAQPQHF
TRBV19	TRBJ1-2	CASKDHPALYGYTF
TRBV28	TRBJ1-2	CASSLRSTDQVYGYTF
TRBV5-3	TRBJ2-1	CARREPSYGTSGSYPYNEQFF
TRBV24-1	TRBJ2-7	CATSGQGAYEQYF
TRBV12-5	TRBJ2-3	CASGLGTVTDTQYF
TRBV30	TRBJ1-1	CAWSGGGFTEAFF
TRBV5-6	TRBJ1-2	CASSLALADYGYTF
TRBV12-3/TRBV12-4	TRBJ1-2	CASRGPGYYGYTF
TRBV10-3	TRBJ2-1	CAIGGHSYNEQFF
TRBV19	TRBJ1-3	CASSSSIGFSGNTIYF
TRBV12-3/TRBV12-4	TRBJ2-1	CASSYVSMNEQFF
TRBV7-9	TRBJ2-1	CASSPPVSYEQFF
TRBV7-3	TRBJ2-1	CASSLPTGGGEQFF
TRBV6-2/TRBV6-3	TRBJ1-1	CASSRTGGWNTEAFF
TRBV9	TRBJ2-1	CASSTSPYNEQFF
TRBV9	TRBJ1-1	CASSVVQGTEAFF
TRBV20-1	TRBJ1-6	CSASRETYNSPLHF
TRBV28	TRBJ2-1	CASSSPGTRGLPEQFF
TRBV10-1	TRBJ1-1	CASSDLENTEAFF
TRBV7-2	TRBJ2-5	CASSLETSGRAKETQYF
TRBV24-1	TRBJ1-5	CATSDPTGSNQPQHF
TRBV28	TRBJ2-2	CASSLQGAISRNTGELFF
TRBV2	TRBJ1-2	CASSEEGGSPNYGYTF
TRBV3-1/TRBV3-2	TRBJ1-4	CASSQRATNEKLFF